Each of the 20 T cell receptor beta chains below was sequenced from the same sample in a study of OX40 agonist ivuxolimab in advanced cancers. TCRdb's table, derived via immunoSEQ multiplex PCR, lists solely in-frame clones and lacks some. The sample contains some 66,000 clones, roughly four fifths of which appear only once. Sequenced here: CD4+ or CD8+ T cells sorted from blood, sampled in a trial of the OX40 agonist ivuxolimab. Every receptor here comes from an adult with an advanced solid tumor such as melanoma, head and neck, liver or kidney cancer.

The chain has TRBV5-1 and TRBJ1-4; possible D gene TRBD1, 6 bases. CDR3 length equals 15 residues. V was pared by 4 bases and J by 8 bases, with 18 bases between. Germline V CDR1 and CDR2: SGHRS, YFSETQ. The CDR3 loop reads CASSLGQNGGEKLFF. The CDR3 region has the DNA TGCGCCAGCAGCCTCGGACAGAATGGCGGAGAAAAACTGTTTTTT.

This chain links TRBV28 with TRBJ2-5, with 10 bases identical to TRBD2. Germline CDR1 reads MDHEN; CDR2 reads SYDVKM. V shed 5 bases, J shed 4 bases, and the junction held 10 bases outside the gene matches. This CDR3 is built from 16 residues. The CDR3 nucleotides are TGTGCCAGCAGTACTCCGACATCTAGCGGGAGAGAGACCCAGTACTTC. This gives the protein CASSTPTSSGRETQYF.

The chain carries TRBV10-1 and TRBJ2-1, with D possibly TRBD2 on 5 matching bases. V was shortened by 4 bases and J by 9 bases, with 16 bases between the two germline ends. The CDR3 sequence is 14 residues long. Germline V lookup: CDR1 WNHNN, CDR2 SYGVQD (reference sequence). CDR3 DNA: TGCGCCAGCAGTGCCTTAACCCTAGCCTCTGAGCAGTTCTTC. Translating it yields CASSALTLASEQFF.

The CDR3: CASSPGQGSYNEQFF. For the CDR3, the DNA is TGTGCCAGCAGCCCGGGACAGGGGAGTTACAATGAGCAGTTCTTC. The chain joins TRBV7-9 to TRBJ2-1; 10 bases agree with TRBD1. Germline V gene sequence: CDR1 SEHNR, CDR2 FQNEAQ (reference sequence). The V and J ends lost 5 bases and 4 bases, in that order; junction bases with no gene match: 5. The CDR3 is 15 residues long.

The CDR3 sequence is CASSQGQASSYEQYF. In nucleotides, the CDR3 is TGTGCCAGCAGCCAAGGACAGGCGAGCTCCTACGAGCAGTACTTC. V and J are TRBV5-4 and TRBJ2-7; 7 positions agree with TRBD1. The CDR3 consists of 15 residues. CDR1 is SGHNT and CDR2 is YYREEE in the germline V gene (reference sequence). The ends lost 4 bases at V and 0 bases at J; junction bases unmatched: 7.

The DNA of the CDR3 is TGTGCCAGCAGTCAGCAAGCGGGAGGCAGGATTTCGCGGGAGCAGTTCTTC. This sequence encodes CASSQQAGGRISREQFF. V and J are TRBV7-9 and TRBJ2-1; TRBD2 matches at 9 bases. Germline V gene sequence: CDR1 SEHNR, CDR2 FQNEAQ (reference sequence). The CDR3 extends over 17 amino acids. J was trimmed by 10 bases and V by 6 bases; bases with no gene match: 19.

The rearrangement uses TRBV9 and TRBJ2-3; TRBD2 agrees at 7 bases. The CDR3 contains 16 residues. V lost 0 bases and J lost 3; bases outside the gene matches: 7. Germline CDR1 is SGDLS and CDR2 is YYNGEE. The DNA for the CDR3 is TGTGCCAGCAGCGTAGAGGTAGCGGGTGGGACAGATACGCAGTATTTT. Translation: CASSVEVAGGTDTQYF. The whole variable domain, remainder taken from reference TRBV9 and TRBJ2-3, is DSGVTQTPKHLITATGQRVTLRCSPRSGDLSVYWYQQSLDQGLQFLIQYYNGEERAKGNILERFSAQQFPDLHSELNLSSLELGDSALYFCASSVEVAGGTDTQYFGPGTRLTVL.

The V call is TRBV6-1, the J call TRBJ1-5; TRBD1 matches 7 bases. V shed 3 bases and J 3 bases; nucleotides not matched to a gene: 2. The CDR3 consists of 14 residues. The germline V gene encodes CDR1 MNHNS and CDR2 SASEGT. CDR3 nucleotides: TGTGCCAGCAGTGAGACAGGGATCAATCAGCCCCAGCATTTT. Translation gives CASSETGINQPQHF.

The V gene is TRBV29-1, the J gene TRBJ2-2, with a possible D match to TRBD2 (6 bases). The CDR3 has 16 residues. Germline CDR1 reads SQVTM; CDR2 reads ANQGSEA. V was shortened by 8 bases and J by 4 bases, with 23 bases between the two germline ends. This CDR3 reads CSLNRGWELGTGELFF. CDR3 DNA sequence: TGCAGCTTAAACCGGGGGTGGGAGTTGGGCACCGGGGAGCTGTTTTTT.

CDR3 region: CASSYAWGQPWGNQPQHF. CDR3 DNA: TGTGCCAGCAGTTACGCCTGGGGACAGCCATGGGGCAATCAGCCCCAGCATTTT. V and J are TRBV28 and TRBJ1-5, with 7 bases fitting TRBD1. CDR1 and CDR2 from the germline V gene are MDHEN and SYDVKM. V dropped 4 bases and J dropped 2; count of bases not matched to a gene: 14. This CDR3 comprises 18 residues.

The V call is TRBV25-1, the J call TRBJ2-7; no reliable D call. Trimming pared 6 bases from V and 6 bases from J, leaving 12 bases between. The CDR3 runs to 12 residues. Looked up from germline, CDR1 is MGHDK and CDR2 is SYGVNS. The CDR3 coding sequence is TGTGCCAGCAGGGAAACGGATGTCGAGCAGTACTTC. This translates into CASRETDVEQYF.

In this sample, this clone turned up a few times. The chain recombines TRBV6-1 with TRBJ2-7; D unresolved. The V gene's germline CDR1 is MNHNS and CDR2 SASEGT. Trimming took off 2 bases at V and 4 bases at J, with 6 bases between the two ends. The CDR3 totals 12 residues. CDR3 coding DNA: TGTGCCAGCAGTGAAAGCAGGTACGAGCAGTACTTC. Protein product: CASSESRYEQYF.

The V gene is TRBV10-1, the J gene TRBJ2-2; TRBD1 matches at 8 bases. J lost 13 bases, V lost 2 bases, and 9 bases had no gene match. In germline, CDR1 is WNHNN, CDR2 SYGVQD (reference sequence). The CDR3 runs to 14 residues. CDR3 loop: CASSEPGTGEGLFF. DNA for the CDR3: TGCGCCAGCAGTGAGCCGGGGACAGGAGAGGGGCTGTTTTTT.

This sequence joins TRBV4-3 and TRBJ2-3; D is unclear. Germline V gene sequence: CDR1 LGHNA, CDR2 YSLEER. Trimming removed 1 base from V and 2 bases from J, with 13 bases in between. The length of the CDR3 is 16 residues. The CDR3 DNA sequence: TGCGCCAGCAGCCAAGGCATTAATTTGGCCACAGATACGCAGTATTTT. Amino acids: CASSQGINLATDTQYF.

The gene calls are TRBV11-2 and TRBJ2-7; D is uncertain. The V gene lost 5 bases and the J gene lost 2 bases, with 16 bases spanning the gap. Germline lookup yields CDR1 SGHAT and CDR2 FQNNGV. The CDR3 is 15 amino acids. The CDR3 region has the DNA TGTGCCAGCAGCCCGACCAGAGCGCCAACCTACGAGCAGTACTTC. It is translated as CASSPTRAPTYEQYF.

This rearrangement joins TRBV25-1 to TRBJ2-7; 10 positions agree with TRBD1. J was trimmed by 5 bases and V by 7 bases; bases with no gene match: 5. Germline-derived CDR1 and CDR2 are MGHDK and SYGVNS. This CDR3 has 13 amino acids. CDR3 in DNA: TGTGCCAGCACGGGACAGGGGTTAAACGAGCAGTACTTC. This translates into CASTGQGLNEQYF.

The DNA of the CDR3 is TGTGCCAGTAGCCCAACTGGCGGGAGCTCCTACAATGAGCAGTTCTTC. Translating it yields CASSPTGGSSYNEQFF. This sequence joins TRBV19 and TRBJ2-1, with 7 bases matching TRBD2. The CDR3 is made up of 16 amino acids. With 6 bases clipped from V and 0 bases from J, the junction kept 8 bases outside the gene matches. Germline V gene lookup returns CDR1 LNHDA and CDR2 SQIVND (reference sequence).

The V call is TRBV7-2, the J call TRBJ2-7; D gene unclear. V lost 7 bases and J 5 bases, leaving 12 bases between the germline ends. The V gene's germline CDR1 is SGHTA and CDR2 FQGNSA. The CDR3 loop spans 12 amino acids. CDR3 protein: CASTSPPHEQYF. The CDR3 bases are TGTGCCAGCACCTCTCCCCCCCACGAGCAGTACTTC. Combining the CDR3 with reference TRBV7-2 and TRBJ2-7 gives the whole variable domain GAGVSQSPSNKVTEKGKDVELRCDPISGHTALYWYRQSLGQGLEFLIYFQGNSAPDKSGLPSDRFSAERTGGSVSTLTIQRTQQEDSAVYLCASTSPPHEQYFGPGTRLTVT.

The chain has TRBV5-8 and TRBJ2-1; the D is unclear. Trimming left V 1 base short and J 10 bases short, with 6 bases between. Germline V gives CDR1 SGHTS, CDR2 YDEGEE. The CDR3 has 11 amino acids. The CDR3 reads CASSLSPEQFF. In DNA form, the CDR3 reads TGTGCCAGCAGCTTGTCGCCCGAGCAGTTCTTC.

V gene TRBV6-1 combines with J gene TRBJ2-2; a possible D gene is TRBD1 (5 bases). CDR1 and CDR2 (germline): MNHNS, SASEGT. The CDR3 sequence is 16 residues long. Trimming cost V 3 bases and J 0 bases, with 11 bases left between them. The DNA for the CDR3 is TGTGCCAGCAGTGACAGACAGCTAACGAACACCGGGGAGCTGTTTTTT. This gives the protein CASSDRQLTNTGELFF.